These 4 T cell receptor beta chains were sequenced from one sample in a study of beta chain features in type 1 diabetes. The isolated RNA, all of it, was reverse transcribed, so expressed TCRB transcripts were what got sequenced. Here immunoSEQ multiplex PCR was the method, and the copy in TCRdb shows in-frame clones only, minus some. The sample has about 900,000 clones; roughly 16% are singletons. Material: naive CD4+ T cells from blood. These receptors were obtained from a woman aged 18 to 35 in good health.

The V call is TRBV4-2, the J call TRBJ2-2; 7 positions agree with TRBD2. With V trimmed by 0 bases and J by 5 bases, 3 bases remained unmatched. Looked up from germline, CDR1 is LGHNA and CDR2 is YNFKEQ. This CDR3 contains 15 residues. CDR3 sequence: CASSQDEGGTGELFF. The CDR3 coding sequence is TGTGCCAGCAGCCAAGATGAGGGAGGGACCGGGGAGCTGTTTTTT.

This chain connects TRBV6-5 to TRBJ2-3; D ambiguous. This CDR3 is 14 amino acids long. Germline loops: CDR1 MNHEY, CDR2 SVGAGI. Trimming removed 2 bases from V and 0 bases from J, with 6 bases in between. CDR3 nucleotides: TGTGCCAGCAGTTACGCAATAAGCACAGATACGCAGTATTTT. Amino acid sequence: CASSYAISTDTQYF.

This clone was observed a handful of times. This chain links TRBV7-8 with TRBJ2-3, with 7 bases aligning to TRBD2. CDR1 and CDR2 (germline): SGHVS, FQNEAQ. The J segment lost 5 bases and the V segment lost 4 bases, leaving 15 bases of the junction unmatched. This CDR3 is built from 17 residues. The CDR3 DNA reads TGTGCCAGCAGCTCTCCCCCGACTAGCCCGGAGGAAGATACGCAGTATTTT. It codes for CASSSPPTSPEEDTQYF.

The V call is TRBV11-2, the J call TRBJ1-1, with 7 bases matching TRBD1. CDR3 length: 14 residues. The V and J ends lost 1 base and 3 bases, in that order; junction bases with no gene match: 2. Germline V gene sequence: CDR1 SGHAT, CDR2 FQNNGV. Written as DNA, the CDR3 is TGTGCCAGCAGCTTAGGACAGGGTCACACTGAAGCTTTCTTT. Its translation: CASSLGQGHTEAFF.